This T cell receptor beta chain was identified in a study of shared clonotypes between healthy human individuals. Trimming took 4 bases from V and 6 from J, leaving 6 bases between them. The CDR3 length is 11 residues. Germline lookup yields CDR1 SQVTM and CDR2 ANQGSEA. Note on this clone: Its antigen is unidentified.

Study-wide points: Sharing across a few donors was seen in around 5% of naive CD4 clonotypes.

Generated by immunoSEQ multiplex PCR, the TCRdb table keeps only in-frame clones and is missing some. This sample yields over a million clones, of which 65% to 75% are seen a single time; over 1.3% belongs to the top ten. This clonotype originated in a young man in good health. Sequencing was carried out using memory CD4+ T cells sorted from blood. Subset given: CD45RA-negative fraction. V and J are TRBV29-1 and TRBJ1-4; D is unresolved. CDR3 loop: CSVGRDEKLFF. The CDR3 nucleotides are TGCAGCGTTGGTAGGGATGAAAAACTGTTTTTT. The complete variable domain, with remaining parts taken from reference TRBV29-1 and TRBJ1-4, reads SAVISQKPSRDICQRGTSLTIQCQVDSQVTMMFWYRQQPGQSLTLIATANQGSEATYESGFVIDKFPISRPNLTFSTLTVSNMSPEDSSIYLCSVGRDEKLFFGSGTQLSVL.